This TCR beta chain derives from a study of shared T cell receptors in the human thymus. Profiled with immunoSEQ multiplex PCR; TCRdb holds only in-frame clones, not every one. The table shows 700,000 or so clones, with 80% to 90% occurring only once. V lost 0 bases to trimming and J lost 0 bases, with 18 bases between them. The CDR3 extends over 19 amino acids. In germline, CDR1 is SGHVS, CDR2 FQNEAQ. These records were also assigned to another study, of human thymus T cells.

The sequence was collected from a girl younger than two with a congenital heart defect. V gene TRBV7-8 combines with J gene TRBJ1-3, with D hard to call. The sample consisted of thymocytes. The CDR3 bases are TGTGCCAGCAGCTTAGCGCGACGGAAGGAGATAAGCTCTGGAAACACCATATATTTT. This gives the protein CASSLARRKEISSGNTIYF.